This TCR beta chain appears in the sequencing data of a study of blood T cell repertoires in COVID-19. CDR3 length equals 16 residues. Trimming removed 2 bases from V and 0 bases from J, with 8 bases in between. Per the germline V gene, CDR1 is SGHAT and CDR2 is FQDESV (reference sequence). Clones were read by immunoSEQ multiplex PCR, and TCRdb kept only the in-frame ones, dropping some. The sample includes under 250,000 clones, approximately 90% of them seen just once. The material sequenced was PBMCs or T cells enriched from blood (not recorded which). This TCR derives from a man in his forties who had recovered from COVID-19. The genes are TRBV11-1 and TRBJ2-6; D is ambiguous. The DNA for the CDR3 is TGTGCCAGCAGCTTATTCGAGAACTCTGGGGCCAACGTCCTGACTTTC. This codes for CASSLFENSGANVLTF.